One sample yielded the 14 T cell receptor beta chains listed below, sequenced in a study of blood T cells in healthy people across ages. A sample-barcoded 5' primer and a J-beta primer mix were used in a second PCR of about 7 to 12 cycles. TCRdb recomputed calls from the 5' RACE reads with MiXCR, one row per CDR3 protein. Among 650,000 to 800,000 distinct CDR3 sequences listed, roughly half were seen once. The sample comprised blood. Every receptor here comes from a woman older than 75 in good health.

There are many counts of this clonotype. This sequence joins TRBV27 and TRBJ1-6; TRBD1 agrees at 9 bases. V was clipped by 4 bases and J by 7 bases; unmatched bases: 5. The CDR3 loop spans 15 amino acids. CDR1 MNHEY and CDR2 SMNVEV come from the germline V gene (reference sequence). CDR3 nucleotides: TGTGCCAGCAGTTCGGGGACAGGGTGGAATTCACCCCTCCACTTT. It is translated as CASSSGTGWNSPLHF.

This clonotype was seen just once. The J gene is TRBJ2-1, the V gene TRBV20-1, with D possibly matching TRBD1 (5 bases). Germline assignment: CDR1 DFQATT and CDR2 SNEGSKA (reference sequence). V was shortened by 6 bases and J by 7 bases, with 10 bases between the two germline ends. CDR3 size: 11 residues. The CDR3 coding sequence is TGCAGTGCATACCACAGGAATGAGCAGTTCTTC. Its protein is CSAYHRNEQFF.

A remark on this clonotype: The junction departs from germline at one end; a sequencing error may be responsible. The gene calls are TRBV13 and TRBJ2-3, with a possible D match to TRBD1 (5 bases). CDR3 length: 13 residues. Germline V gene sequence: CDR1 PRHDT, CDR2 FYEKMQ (reference sequence). The DNA for the CDR3 is TGTGCCAGCAGCGCCCAGCGAACAGGTACGCAGTATTTT. This codes for CASSAQRTGTQYF.

This clonotype was seen ten or more times. This chain links TRBV4-1 with TRBJ2-5, with 13 bases identical to TRBD2. Germline CDR1 is MGHRA and CDR2 is YSYEKL. The CDR3 is 15 amino acids. After removal of 4 bases from V and 5 bases from J, the junction contained 4 bases not matched to a gene. Written as DNA, the CDR3 is TGCGCCAGCAGCCGAGGACTAGCGGGAGCTGAGACCCAGTACTTC. It specifies CASSRGLAGAETQYF.

The sample holds a few counts of this clonotype. The chain combines TRBV20-1 with TRBJ2-1; D is unresolved. Gene TRBJ2-7 matches the end of the DNA better, so the J call may be wrong. There are 17 residues in the CDR3. CDR1 is DFQATT, CDR2 SNEGSKA, per germline (reference sequence). The CDR3 region has the DNA TGCAGTGCTAGAGACCCCCTTTTGCTGGGCTCCTACAATGAGCAGTACTTC. Protein sequence: CSARDPLLLGSYNEQYF.

This clonotype came up once. This rearrangement joins TRBV7-8 to TRBJ2-5, with 7 positions matching TRBD2. Germline V gene lookup returns CDR1 SGHVS and CDR2 FQNEAQ. The CDR3 totals 14 residues. The V segment lost 3 bases and the J segment 5 bases; nucleotides outside the gene matches: 6. CDR3 coding DNA: TGTGCCAGCAGCTTCCGGGAGGCGATGGAGACCCAGTACTTC. Encoded protein: CASSFREAMETQYF.

This rearrangement joins TRBV2 to TRBJ2-6; TRBD1 is a possible D gene (6 bases). The CDR3 sequence is 15 residues long. Trimming took 7 bases from V and 2 from J, leaving 12 bases between them. Germline CDR1 reads SNHLY; CDR2 reads FYNNEI. The CDR3: CASIRDTPGANVLTF. The DNA of the CDR3 is TGTGCCAGCATCAGGGACACCCCTGGGGCCAACGTCCTGACTTTC.

The chain uses TRBV12-3 or TRBV12-4 and TRBJ2-5; unclear D gene. V lost 0 bases to trimming and J lost 9 bases, with 5 bases between them. The CDR3 extends over 11 amino acids. CDR3 amino acids: CASSLAGPQYF. The CDR3 coding sequence is TGTGCCAGCAGTTTAGCAGGGCCCCAGTACTTC.

This clonotype has just a few counts. The V and J genes are TRBV12-3 or TRBV12-4 and TRBJ2-7; D gene uncertain. This CDR3 has 13 amino acids. The V end lost 1 base, the J end lost 2 bases, and 6 bases lay between the germline ends. As DNA, the CDR3 is TGTGCCAGCAGTTTAGAGATAACCTACGAGCAGTACTTC. Protein sequence: CASSLEITYEQYF.

This clonotype was detected ten times or more. This rearrangement joins TRBV7-9 to TRBJ2-1; TRBD2 matches 14 bases. Losses at the gene ends were 5 bases for V and 12 bases for J; bases not matched to a gene: 12. CDR3 length: 16 amino acids. Germline CDR1 and CDR2: SEHNR and FQNEAQ (reference sequence). The CDR3 region is CASSHGGLAGDYRQFF. The CDR3 nucleotides are TGTGCCAGCAGCCACGGGGGACTAGCGGGGGATTATCGGCAGTTCTTC.

The gene calls are TRBV5-1 and TRBJ2-3; D might be TRBD2 (6 bases). Germline CDR1 is SGHRS and CDR2 is YFSETQ. The V and J ends lost 1 base and 5 bases respectively, with 17 bases between them. The CDR3 covers 16 residues. The CDR3 spells CASSLFIGSSIDTQYF. Here the CDR3 DNA reads TGCGCCAGCAGCTTGTTTATCGGGAGCTCGATAGATACGCAGTATTTT.

The genes are TRBV15 and TRBJ2-5, with unresolved D. The V end was cut by 0 bases, the J end by 0 bases, with 11 bases between. Germline CDR1 reads LNHNV; CDR2 reads YYDKDF (reference sequence). The CDR3 loop spans 16 amino acids. The CDR3 spells CATSRDRPIYQETQYF. In DNA form, the CDR3 reads TGTGCCACCAGCAGAGATAGGCCCATTTACCAAGAGACCCAGTACTTC. Together with reference TRBV15 and TRBJ2-5, the CDR3 gives the full variable domain: DAMVIQNPRYQVTQFGKPVTLSCSQTLNHNVMYWYQQKSSQAPKLLFHYYDKDFNNEADTPDNFQSRRPNTSFCFLDIRSPGLGDTAMYLCATSRDRPIYQETQYFGPGTRLLVL.

The J gene is TRBJ2-4, the V gene TRBV6-2 or TRBV6-3, with a possible D match to TRBD1 (6 bases). Trimming pared 2 bases from V and 0 bases from J, leaving 8 bases between. The CDR3 runs to 15 residues. Per the germline V gene, CDR1 is MNHEY and CDR2 is SVGEGT. CDR3 protein: CASSYEGVAKNIQYF. In DNA form, the CDR3 reads TGTGCCAGCAGTTACGAGGGGGTAGCCAAAAACATTCAGTACTTC.

This clonotype was counted ten times or more. The chain recombines TRBV7-9 with TRBJ2-1; possibly TRBD2 for D (5 bases). V shed 5 bases and J shed 0 bases, with 17 bases lying between them. Germline CDR1 reads SEHNR; CDR2 reads FQNEAQ (reference sequence). The CDR3 contains 17 residues. In DNA, the CDR3 is TGTGCCAGCAGCATTTTCACCGGGCGGGTCTCCTACAATGAGCAGTTCTTC. This encodes CASSIFTGRVSYNEQFF.